The clone carrying this T cell receptor (beta chain) was observed once. The germline CDR1 and CDR2 sequences are SEHNR and FQNEAQ (reference sequence). This CDR3 contains 14 residues. V was pared by 7 bases and J by 10 bases, with 10 bases of the junction left unmatched. This record comes from a study of blood T cell repertoires in COVID-19. The authors' processing: Estimated nucleated cell counts came from reference gene primer amplification. Sequencing used immunoSEQ multiplex PCR; TCRdb keeps in-frame clones, though not all of them. From that table come the V and J calls and clone size; the DNA was used to work out D and trimming. The sample records hundreds of thousands of clones, around 89% being singletons. Symptom resolution, clearance, or two negative PCRs marked donors in Cohort 3 as recovered.

Material for sequencing was PBMCs or T cells enriched from blood (not recorded which). The TCR originated in a man between 25 and 39 years old who had recovered from COVID-19. The chain is built from TRBV7-9 and TRBJ1-6, with 7 bases lining up with TRBD1. In DNA, the CDR3 is TGTGCCAGCACCACTTGGACAGGCGGCTCACCCCTCCACTTT. Translated: CASTTWTGGSPLHF.